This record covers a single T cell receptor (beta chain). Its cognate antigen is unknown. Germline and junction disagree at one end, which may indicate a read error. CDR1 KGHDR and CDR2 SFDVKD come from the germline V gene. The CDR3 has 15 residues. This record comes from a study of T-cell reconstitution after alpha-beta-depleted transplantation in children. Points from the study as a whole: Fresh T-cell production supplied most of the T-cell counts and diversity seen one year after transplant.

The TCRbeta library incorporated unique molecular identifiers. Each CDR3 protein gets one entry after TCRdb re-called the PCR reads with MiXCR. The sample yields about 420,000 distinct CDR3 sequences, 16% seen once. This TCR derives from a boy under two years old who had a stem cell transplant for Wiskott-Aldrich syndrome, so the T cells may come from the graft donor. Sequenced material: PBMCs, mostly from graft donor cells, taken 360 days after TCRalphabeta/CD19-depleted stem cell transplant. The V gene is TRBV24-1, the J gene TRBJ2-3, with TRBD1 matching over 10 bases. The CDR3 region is CATSDFGDRGDMQYF. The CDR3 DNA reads TGTGCCACCAGTGATTTCGGGGACAGGGGCGATATGCAGTATTTT.